This T cell receptor beta chain was sequenced for a study of T cell clones after liver transplantation. Whole-study context: TCRbeta sequencing after a pre-transplant mixed lymphocyte reaction identified graft-donor-reactive clones, later tracked in post-transplant blood. Three of eight recipients were HCV-positive; others had non-autoimmune, non-viral indications.

The method was immunoSEQ multiplex PCR; TCRdb's version includes in-frame clones alone and lacks a portion of them. The table lists roughly 12,000 clones, under 75% of them singletons. The sample here was CD8+ T cells from blood, taken at the 22-month timepoint. This receptor was obtained from a human patient who received a liver transplant. Some T cells may be the graft donor's.

The DNA of the CDR3 is TGTGCCAGCAGCTTACCCAGTGGGGGAGGGTCGTCAGATACGCAGTATTTT. This encodes CASSLPSGGGSSDTQYF. The rearrangement joins TRBV7-9 to TRBJ2-3; 7 nucleotides agree with TRBD2. V shed 2 bases, J shed 4 bases, and the junction held 12 bases outside the gene matches. The CDR3 totals 17 residues. In germline, CDR1 is SEHNR, CDR2 FQNEAQ (reference sequence).